This TCR beta chain was identified during a study of blood T cells in healthy people across ages. This clonotype showed up many times. As yet, its antigen is unknown. The CDR3 is 14 residues long. Deletions cut 3 bases from V and 8 bases from J, with 16 bases between. The germline CDR1 and CDR2 sequences are SEHNR and FQNEAQ (reference sequence). The second PCR ran roughly 7 to 11 cycles with a sample-barcoded 5' primer and J-beta primers. TCRdb re-analysed the 5' RACE reads in MiXCR, keeping a single row per CDR3 protein. The profile shows about 930,000 distinct CDR3 sequences, about 28% of them singletons. Study findings and constraints: Relative to aged donors, long-lived donors carried more naive CD4+ cells and displayed higher diversity.

These data were likewise used in another study, on T cells of mothers and their children. That work states: The people who donated were a few healthy Caucasian mothers and their six children. Per child, roughly 3 million TCR beta CDR3 reads were obtained, against over 9 million per mother.

Sequences were obtained from blood. This TCR was recovered from a woman aged 40-49 years in good health. V gene TRBV7-9 combines with J gene TRBJ1-2; D is unclear. Here the CDR3 reads CASSLNNPLGGYTF. The CDR3 DNA follows: TGTGCCAGCAGCTTGAACAACCCATTGGGAGGCTACACCTTC.